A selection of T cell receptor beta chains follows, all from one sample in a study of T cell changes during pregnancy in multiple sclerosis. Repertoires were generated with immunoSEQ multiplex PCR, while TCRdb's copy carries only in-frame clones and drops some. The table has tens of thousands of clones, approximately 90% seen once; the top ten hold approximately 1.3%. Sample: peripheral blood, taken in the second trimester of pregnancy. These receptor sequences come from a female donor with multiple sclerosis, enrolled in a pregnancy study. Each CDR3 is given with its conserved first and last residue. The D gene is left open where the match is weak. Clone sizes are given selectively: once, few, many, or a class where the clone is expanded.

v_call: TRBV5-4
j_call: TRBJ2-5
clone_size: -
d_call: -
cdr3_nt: TGTGCCAGCAGCTTGGTAGGGGATGAGACCCAGTACTTC
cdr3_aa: CASSLVGDETQYF

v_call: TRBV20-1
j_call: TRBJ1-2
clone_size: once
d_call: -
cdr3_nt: TGCAGTGCGTGGACAGCCTATGGCTACACCTTC
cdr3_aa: CSAWTAYGYTF

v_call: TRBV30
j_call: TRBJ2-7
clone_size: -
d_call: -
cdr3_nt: TGTGCCTGGACCTTGACAGGCTCCTACGAGCAGTACTTC
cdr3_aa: CAWTLTGSYEQYF

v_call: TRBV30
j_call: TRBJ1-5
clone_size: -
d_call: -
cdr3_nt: TGTGCCTGGAGTGTAGGGGTGTGGCAGCCCCAGCATTTT
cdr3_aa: CAWSVGVWQPQHF

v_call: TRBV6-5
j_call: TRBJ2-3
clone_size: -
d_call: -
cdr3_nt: TGTGCCAGCAGTTACAGGGGTGCAGATACGCAGTATTTT
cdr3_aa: CASSYRGADTQYF

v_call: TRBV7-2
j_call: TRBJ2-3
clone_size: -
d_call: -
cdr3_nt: TGTGCCAGCAGCTTAGGCGTTAGCGCCTTCACAGATACGCAGTATTTT
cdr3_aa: CASSLGVSAFTDTQYF

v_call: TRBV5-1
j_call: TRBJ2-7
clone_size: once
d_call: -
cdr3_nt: TGCGCCAGCACTTGGACAGCTAGCTCCTACGAGCAGTACTTC
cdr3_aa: CASTWTASSYEQYF

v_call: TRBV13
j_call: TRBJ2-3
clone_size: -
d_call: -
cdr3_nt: TGTGCCAGCAGCTTAGTGCTAAAAGGGGCAGCTAGCACAGATACGCAGTATTTT
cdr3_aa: CASSLVLKGAASTDTQYF

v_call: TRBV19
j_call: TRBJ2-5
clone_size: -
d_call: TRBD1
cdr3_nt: TGTGCCAGTAGTATGGGACAGGCCCGTCAAGAGACCCAGTACTTC
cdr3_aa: CASSMGQARQETQYF

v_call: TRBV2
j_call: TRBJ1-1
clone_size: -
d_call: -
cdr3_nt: TGTGCCAGCAGATCGACAGAGATGAACACTGAAGCTTTCTTT
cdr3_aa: CASRSTEMNTEAFF

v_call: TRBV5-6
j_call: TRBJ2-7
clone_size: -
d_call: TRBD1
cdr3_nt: TGTGCCAGCAGCCGGCAGGGGGCTTCCTACGAGCAGTACTTC
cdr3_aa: CASSRQGASYEQYF

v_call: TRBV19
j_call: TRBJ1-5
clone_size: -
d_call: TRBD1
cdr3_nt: TGTGCCAGTAGTTGGCAGGGGGTTTATCAGCCCCAGCATTTT
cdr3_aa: CASSWQGVYQPQHF

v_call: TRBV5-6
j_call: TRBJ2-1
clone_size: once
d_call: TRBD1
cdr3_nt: TGTGCCAGCCGACAGGGGACAGGGGGTATCAATGAGCAGTTCTTC
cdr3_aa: CASRQGTGGINEQFF

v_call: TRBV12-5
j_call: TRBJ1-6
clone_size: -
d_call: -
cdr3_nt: TGTGCTAGTGGTTTGGAGGGGGATTCACCCCTCCACTTT
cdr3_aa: CASGLEGDSPLHF

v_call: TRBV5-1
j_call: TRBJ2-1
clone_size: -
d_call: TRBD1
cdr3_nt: TGCGCCAGCAGCTTGTTCCAGGGGGCGGGAAGCTCCTACAATGAGCAGTTCTTC
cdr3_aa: CASSLFQGAGSSYNEQFF

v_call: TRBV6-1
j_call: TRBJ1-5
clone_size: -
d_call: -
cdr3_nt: TGTGCCAGCAGTGAACGGGGAGATCAGCCCCAGCATTTT
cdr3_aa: CASSERGDQPQHF

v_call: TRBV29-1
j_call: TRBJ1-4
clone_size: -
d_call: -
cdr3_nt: TGCAGCGTTGACGGAGGGGAAAAACTGTTTTTT
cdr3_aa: CSVDGGEKLFF

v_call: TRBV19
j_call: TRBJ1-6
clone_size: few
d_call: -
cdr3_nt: TGTGCCAGTAGTCGTGGGACACCGAGCTCCTATAATTCACCCCTCCACTTT
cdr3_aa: CASSRGTPSSYNSPLHF

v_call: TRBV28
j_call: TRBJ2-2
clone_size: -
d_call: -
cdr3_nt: TGTGCCAGCAGTTTATCCGGTTATAGGACACCGAACACCGGGGAGCTGTTTTTT
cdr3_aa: CASSLSGYRTPNTGELFF

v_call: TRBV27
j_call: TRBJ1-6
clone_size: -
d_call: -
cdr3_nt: TGTGCCAGCAGTTTATCGCTGCAGGGGCCGAGCTCCTATAATTCACCCCTCCACTTT
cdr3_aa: CASSLSLQGPSSYNSPLHF

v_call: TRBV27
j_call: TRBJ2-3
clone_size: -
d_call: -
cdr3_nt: TGTGCCAGCAGTCTACGGTTTACTAGCACAGATACGCAGTATTTT
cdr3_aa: CASSLRFTSTDTQYF

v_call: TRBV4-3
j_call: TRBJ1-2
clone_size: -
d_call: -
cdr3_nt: TGCGCCAGCAGCCAAGATTCCAGGGGATCCGGCTATGGCTACACCTTC
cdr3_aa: CASSQDSRGSGYGYTF

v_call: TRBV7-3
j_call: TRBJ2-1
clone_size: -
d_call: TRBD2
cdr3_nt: TGTGCCAGCAGCTTAGCCCCGGGGGGGCCGTACAATGAGCAGTTCTTC
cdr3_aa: CASSLAPGGPYNEQFF